The clone carrying this T cell receptor beta chain was found a few times. Its specificity is not known. Unique molecular identifiers were built into the TCRbeta library. TCRdb reanalysed the PCR reads using MiXCR and keeps one entry per CDR3 protein. This sample has approximately 500,000 distinct CDR3 sequences; roughly 30% occur once, and the top ten carry about 35%. These data come from a study of T-cell reconstitution after alpha-beta-depleted transplantation in children. Study-level results: TCRbeta diversity was high at day 60 in some patients (a result of surviving recipient T cells and thymic progenitors). After transplant, at about two months, alpha-beta T cells were reportedly derived from several hundred expanded graft clones. T-cell counts and diversity at one year following transplant were attributed mainly to newly produced T cells.

The germline gives CDR1 SGHVS, CDR2 FNYEAQ. There are 14 residues in the CDR3. J was trimmed by 4 bases and V by 3 bases; bases with no gene match: 5. The source material was PBMCs, sampled before TCRalphabeta/CD19-depleted stem cell transplant. The TCR originated in a boy under two years old with Wiskott-Aldrich syndrome, due to receive a stem cell transplant. The chain uses TRBV7-6 and TRBJ2-5, with 7 nucleotides matching TRBD1. The CDR3 sequence: CASSFTQGSETQYF. CDR3 bases: TGTGCCAGCAGCTTCACACAGGGGTCAGAGACCCAGTACTTC. The full variable domain, rest sourced from reference TRBV7-6 and TRBJ2-5, is GAGVSQSPRYKVTKRGQDVALRCDPISGHVSLYWYRQALGQGPEFLTYFNYEAQQDKSGLPNDRFSAERPEGSISTLTIQRTEQRDSAMYRCASSFTQGSETQYFGPGTRLLVL.